This T cell receptor beta chain originates from a study of cytotoxic CD8 clonotypes in ibrutinib-treated CLL. About the research overall: Responses: approximately 25 partial, 2 complete; after median roughly 68 months, around 14 stayed remitted, about twelve progressed. Each sample contained, on average, approximately 250,000 productive templates and some 90,000 productive rearrangements. Findings of the study overall: Pretreatment clonality was elevated relative to age-matched healthy donors and paralleled circulating CD8+ T-cell counts. Clonality was elevated at ibrutinib response and had returned toward baseline at progression.

Here immunoSEQ multiplex PCR was the method, and the copy in TCRdb shows in-frame clones only, minus some. The sample gives 150,000 to 250,000 clones, around 70% of which show up once; about an eighth is in the top ten. Note on this clone: Its specificity is not known.

V gave up 5 bases and J gave up 5 bases; unmatched junction bases: 8. This CDR3 has 14 residues. The V gene's germline CDR1 is SGHNT and CDR2 YENEEA. The starting material was PBMCs, obtained after 24 months of ibrutinib treatment. The sequence was collected from a human donor with chronic lymphocytic leukemia. The rearrangement uses TRBV11-3 and TRBJ2-5, with TRBD1 matching over 7 bases. CDR3 DNA sequence: TGTGCCAGCAGCGAAAGGACAGGTGTGGAGACCCAGTACTTC. Residues: CASSERTGVETQYF.